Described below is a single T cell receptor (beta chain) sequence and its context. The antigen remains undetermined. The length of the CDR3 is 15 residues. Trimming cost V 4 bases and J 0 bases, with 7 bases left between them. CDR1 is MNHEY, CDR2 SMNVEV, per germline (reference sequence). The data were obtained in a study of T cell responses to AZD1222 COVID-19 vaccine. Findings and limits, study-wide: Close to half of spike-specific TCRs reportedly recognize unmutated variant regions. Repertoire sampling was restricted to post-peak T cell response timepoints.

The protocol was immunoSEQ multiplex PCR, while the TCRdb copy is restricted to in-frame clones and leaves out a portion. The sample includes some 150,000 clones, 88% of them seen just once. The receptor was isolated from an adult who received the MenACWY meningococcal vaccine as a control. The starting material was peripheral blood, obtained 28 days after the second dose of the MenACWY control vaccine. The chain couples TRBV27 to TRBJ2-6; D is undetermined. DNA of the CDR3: TGTGCCAGCAGTTCCGCAGACTCTGGGGCCAACGTCCTGACTTTC. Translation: CASSSADSGANVLTF.